This T cell receptor (beta chain) was sequenced during a study of HIV-infected patients and healthy controls. Using its own MiXCR run on the 5' RACE reads, TCRdb lists one record per CDR3 protein. The sample yields around 67,000 distinct CDR3 sequences, about 16% seen once. V lost 5 bases and J lost 6, with 11 bases in between. CDR1 is SQVTM, CDR2 ANQGSEA, per germline. This CDR3 comprises 11 residues. The receptor was derived from a human donor in good health. The chain carries TRBV29-1 and TRBJ2-7, with D tentatively TRBD2 (5 bases). What was sequenced was CD4+ T cells from blood. Here the CDR3 DNA reads TGCAGCGTTTGGGAGCAAACCGAGCAGTACTTC. Translation: CSVWEQTEQYF.